A single sample gave rise to the 26 T cell receptor beta chains below, sequenced in a study of blood T cell repertoires in COVID-19. The table came from immunoSEQ multiplex PCR; TCRdb's copy has only in-frame clones and leaves some out. Of approximately 200,000 clones listed, around nine tenths are singletons. The sample comprised peripheral blood. The receptors were gathered from a man between 60 and 75 years old who had recovered from COVID-19.

The chain uses TRBV11-2 and TRBJ2-7; D is perhaps TRBD1 (6 bases). The CDR3 extends over 15 amino acids. In germline, CDR1 is SGHAT, CDR2 FQNNGV. V lost 0 bases, J lost 3 bases, and 12 bases lay in between. The CDR3 DNA sequence: TGTGCCAGCAGCTTAGAACAGGGAAATCTCTACGAGCAGTACTTC. Encoded protein: CASSLEQGNLYEQYF.

DNA of the CDR3: TGTGCTAGTGGTGTAGACAGGGGGCTTCGGGTCCAGCATTTT. Amino acids: CASGVDRGLRVQHF. The chain employs TRBV12-5 and TRBJ1-5; 10 nucleotides align to TRBD1. From germline, CDR1 is LGHNT and CDR2 FRNRAP. The V gene end was trimmed by 5 bases and the J gene end by 12 bases; junction bases not matched to a gene: 10. The CDR3 contains 14 residues.

CDR3 region: CASSMGLAGTEQFF. The CDR3 DNA reads TGTGCCAGTAGTATGGGACTAGCAGGTACTGAGCAGTTCTTC. This chain connects TRBV19 to TRBJ2-1; 9 positions agree with TRBD2. Unmatched junction bases numbered 6, after V lost 3 bases and J lost 9 bases. Per germline, CDR1 LNHDA and CDR2 SQIVND (reference sequence). The CDR3 contains 14 residues.

The chain employs TRBV7-6 and TRBJ2-3, with 12 bases that match TRBD2. The CDR3 has 16 residues. The V gene's germline CDR1 is SGHVS and CDR2 FNYEAQ. V lost 5 bases to trimming and J lost 0 bases; unmatched junction nucleotides: 3. The CDR3 bases are TGTGCCAGCAGCCCCCTAGCGGGGGGGAGCACAGATACGCAGTATTTT. Its protein product is CASSPLAGGSTDTQYF. The full variable domain, in which reference TRBV7-6 and TRBJ2-3 provide the parts outside the CDR3, is GAGVSQSPRYKVTKRGQDVALRCDPISGHVSLYWYRQALGQGPEFLTYFNYEAQQDKSGLPNDRFSAERPEGSISTLTIQRTEQRDSAMYRCASSPLAGGSTDTQYFGPGTRLTVL.

Regarding this clone: Mismatch with germline at one junction end may stem from a read error. CDR3 DNA: TGTGCCATCAGTCCTCTTGGAGCGGGAGTTGACGAGCAGTACTTC. Translating gives CAISPLGAGVDEQYF. The rearrangement joins TRBV6-6 to TRBJ2-7, with 8 bases fitting TRBD2. Germline V gene data show CDR1 as MNHNY and CDR2 as SVGAGI (reference sequence). This CDR3 comprises 15 residues.

The J gene is TRBJ2-5, the V gene TRBV5-4; 7 positions agree with TRBD1. Germline CDR1 and CDR2: SGHNT and YYREEE (reference sequence). This CDR3 contains 13 residues. V shed 0 bases, J shed 4 bases, and the junction held 0 bases outside the gene matches. The CDR3 bases are TGTGCCAGCAGCTTGGCAGGGGGAGAGACCCAGTACTTC. Translated, it gives CASSLAGGETQYF. Drawing the rest from reference TRBV5-4 and TRBJ2-5, the complete variable domain is ETGVTQSPTHLIKTRGQQVTLRCSSQSGHNTVSWYQQALGQGPQFIFQYYREEENGRGNFPPRFSGLQFPNYSSELNVNALELDDSALYLCASSLAGGETQYFGPGTRLLVL.

The chain is built from TRBV18 and TRBJ2-5; a weak D match, TRBD1 (5 bases). Germline CDR1 KGHSH, CDR2 LQKENI. V was pared by 6 bases and J by 3 bases, with 11 bases between. CDR3 length: 13 residues. The chain's CDR3 is CASSYQGEETQYF. CDR3 sequence (DNA): TGTGCCAGCTCGTACCAAGGGGAAGAGACCCAGTACTTC.

This sequence joins TRBV2 and TRBJ2-5; 10 nucleotides agree with TRBD1. V lost 4 bases to trimming and J lost 6 bases; unmatched junction nucleotides: 8. Germline lookup yields CDR1 SNHLY and CDR2 FYNNEI. The CDR3 spans 15 residues. DNA for the CDR3: TGTGCCAGCAGTGCCGACAGGGGGCAAACAAAGACCCAGTACTTC. Its protein is CASSADRGQTKTQYF.

The J gene is TRBJ1-4, the V gene TRBV7-9, with D unclear. Trimming took off 4 bases at V and 8 bases at J, with 14 bases between the two ends. The CDR3 loop spans 14 amino acids. The V gene's germline CDR1 is SEHNR and CDR2 FQNEAQ (reference sequence). CDR3 sequence: CASSYAGLREKLFF. For the CDR3, the DNA is TGTGCCAGCAGCTACGCGGGCCTTAGGGAAAAACTGTTTTTT. Looking up the rest from reference TRBV7-9 and TRBJ1-4 gives the full variable domain: DTGVSQNPRHKITKRGQNVTFRCDPISEHNRLYWYRQTLGQGPEFLTYFQNEAQLEKSRLLSDRFSAERPKGSFSTLEIQRTEQGDSAMYLCASSYAGLREKLFFGSGTQLSVL.

The chain couples TRBV19 to TRBJ1-5; D is unresolved. The V end was cut by 5 bases, the J end by 5 bases, with 10 bases between. The CDR3 has 13 amino acids. Per the germline V gene, CDR1 is LNHDA and CDR2 is SQIVND (reference sequence). CDR3 sequence: CASSRTIDQPQHF. CDR3 nucleotide sequence: TGTGCCAGTAGTCGGACTATCGATCAGCCCCAGCATTTT.

This chain joins TRBV5-1 and TRBJ2-2; 12 nucleotides align to TRBD2. V gave up 5 bases and J gave up 1 base; unmatched junction bases: 15. Germline V gene lookup returns CDR1 SGHRS and CDR2 YFSETQ. This CDR3 region has 20 residues. CDR3 DNA: TGCGCCAGCAGTTCCCGCCCCCGACTAGCGGGAGAGGAGAACACCGGGGAGCTGTTTTTT. Residues: CASSSRPRLAGEENTGELFF.

This clone was detected a few times. The rearrangement joins TRBV2 to TRBJ2-1; D might be TRBD1 (5 bases). Between the trimmed V and J ends, which lost 5 bases and 1 base, there was a span of 9 bases. This CDR3 has 14 residues. Per the germline V gene, CDR1 is SNHLY and CDR2 is FYNNEI. CDR3 nucleotides: TGTGCCAGCAGTCCTTACAGGTCCTACAATGAGCAGTTCTTC. It encodes CASSPYRSYNEQFF.

V gene TRBV6-6 combines with J gene TRBJ2-7; TRBD1 is a possible D gene (5 bases). The V end was cut by 5 bases, the J end by 5 bases, with 10 bases between. The CDR3 consists of 12 residues. Germline V gene sequence: CDR1 MNHNY, CDR2 SVGAGI (reference sequence). The CDR3 spells CASSPLDNEQYF. In nucleotides, the CDR3 is TGTGCCAGCAGTCCCCTGGACAACGAGCAGTACTTC.

The J gene is TRBJ1-1, the V gene TRBV30; 7 bases agree with TRBD1. Germline assignment: CDR1 GTSNPN and CDR2 SVGIG (reference sequence). The V gene end was trimmed by 2 bases and the J gene end by 3 bases; junction bases not matched to a gene: 3. This CDR3 is built from 13 residues. The CDR3 region is CAWSPGQHTEAFF. For the CDR3, the DNA is TGTGCCTGGAGTCCGGGACAGCACACTGAAGCTTTCTTT.

The chain recombines TRBV28 with TRBJ2-1; TRBD1 matches at 7 bases. The germline V gene encodes CDR1 MDHEN and CDR2 SYDVKM. V shed 11 bases, J shed 6 bases, and the junction held 13 bases outside the gene matches. This CDR3 region has 14 residues. As DNA, the CDR3 is TGTGCCGGCTCGACAGGGATGTATAGCAATGAGCAGTTCTTC. This gives the protein CAGSTGMYSNEQFF.

The chain uses TRBV21-1 and TRBJ1-2; the table's TRBD1 call for D was not verified on the DNA. TRBV21-1 is a known pseudogene. The CDR3 covers 16 residues. The CDR3 sequence: CASSKAPGRGNYGYTF. The CDR3 DNA is TGTGCCAGCAGCAAAGCCCCCGGCAGGGGAAACTATGGCTACACCTTC.

This sequence joins TRBV7-2 and TRBJ2-5, with 9 bases lining up with TRBD2. Unmatched junction bases numbered 4, after V lost 3 bases and J lost 5 bases. CDR1 SGHTA and CDR2 FQGNSA come from the germline V gene. This CDR3 contains 14 residues. CDR3 protein: CASSFGLARETQYF. The CDR3 coding sequence is TGTGCCAGCAGCTTCGGACTAGCGAGGGAGACCCAGTACTTC.

The chain is built from TRBV28 and TRBJ2-1, with TRBD2 matching 9 bases. CDR3 length: 15 amino acids. The V gene's germline CDR1 is MDHEN and CDR2 SYDVKM. With V trimmed by 6 bases and J by 6 bases, 9 bases remained unmatched. Here the CDR3 DNA reads TGTGCCAGCAGCGGTTTAGCGGGAGCCCCCAATGAGCAGTTCTTC. Protein: CASSGLAGAPNEQFF.

The chain uses TRBV6-5 and TRBJ1-2; D perhaps matches TRBD1 (6 bases). V lost 8 bases and J 4 bases, leaving 17 bases between the germline ends. CDR1 and CDR2 from the germline V gene are MNHEY and SVGAGI. This CDR3 has 14 amino acids. CDR3 sequence: CASLNTDRSYGYTF. In DNA form, the CDR3 reads TGTGCCAGCCTTAATACTGACAGGAGCTATGGCTACACCTTC.

The V call is TRBV25-1, the J call TRBJ2-1, with 9 bases matching TRBD1. CDR1 and CDR2 (germline): MGHDK, SYGVNS. The V and J ends lost 7 bases and 6 bases, in that order; junction bases with no gene match: 7. The CDR3 contains 14 residues. The CDR3 sequence is CASTRDRVSNEQFF. DNA of the CDR3: TGTGCCAGCACTCGGGACAGGGTTAGCAATGAGCAGTTCTTC.

The rearrangement joins TRBV28 to TRBJ2-6, with TRBD2 matching 7 bases. Germline CDR1 reads MDHEN; CDR2 reads SYDVKM. This CDR3 spans 17 amino acids. Trimming cost V 4 bases and J 0 bases; bases outside gene matches: 6. The CDR3 is CASSSAGQSSGANVLTF. CDR3 coding DNA: TGTGCCAGCAGTTCAGCGGGGCAAAGCTCTGGGGCCAACGTCCTGACTTTC.

This clone was observed once. This chain connects TRBV7-8 to TRBJ2-7; TRBD1 matches at 7 bases. The CDR3 length is 17 residues. The trim removed 5 bases at V and 0 bases at J, leaving 13 bases unmatched. Germline V gene sequence: CDR1 SGHVS, CDR2 FQNEAQ. The CDR3 region is CASSPLRKGDSSYEQYF. The CDR3, as DNA: TGTGCCAGCAGCCCCCTACGAAAGGGGGACAGCTCCTACGAGCAGTACTTC.

The CDR3 DNA sequence: TGTGCCAGCAGCGGCCGGTCAGGCGCCTACGAGCAGTACTTC. The encoded protein is CASSGRSGAYEQYF. The chain is built from TRBV5-4 and TRBJ2-7; the D is unclear. V lost 4 bases and J 2 bases, leaving 13 bases between the germline ends. The germline V gene encodes CDR1 SGHNT and CDR2 YYREEE (reference sequence). The CDR3 covers 14 residues.

The rearrangement links TRBV24-1 to TRBJ2-1; 9 bases line up with TRBD1. CDR3 length equals 14 residues. CDR1 and CDR2 (germline): KGHDR, SFDVKD. J lost 7 bases, V lost 9 bases, and 9 bases had no gene match. The DNA for the CDR3 is TGTGCCACCTCCGGGACAGGGTTTACAAATGAGCAGTTCTTC. Translating it yields CATSGTGFTNEQFF.

The rearrangement uses TRBV11-2 and TRBJ1-2, with D unclear. CDR1 is SGHAT and CDR2 is FQNNGV in the germline V gene. The ends were cut back, 4 bases at V and 4 bases at J, with 10 bases in the middle. The CDR3 sequence is 13 residues long. The CDR3 bases are TGTGCCAGCAGCTCTTTCCGGAGCTATGGCTACACCTTC. Its translation: CASSSFRSYGYTF.

The chain is built from TRBV12-3 or TRBV12-4 and TRBJ1-3, with 7 bases identical to TRBD1. This CDR3 comprises 13 residues. The junction had 0 bases not matched to a gene; V was cut back by 4 bases and J by 3 bases. The CDR3 reads CASSYRGGNTIYF. The CDR3 DNA reads TGTGCCAGCAGTTACAGGGGTGGAAACACCATATATTTT.